The next 2 T cell receptor beta chains were all read from a single sample in a study of shared clonotypes between healthy human individuals (dated by TCRdb to the early 2020s). The method behind the library was the immunoSEQ multiplex PCR assay. Not all clones reach the TCRdb copy of this immuneACCESS table, which keeps in-frame sequences only. Checked studies attribute under half of the gap to unresolved V genes and leave the rest unexplained. Present in this sample are nearly 2 million clones, 85% to 95% of which were seen just once. The ten most abundant clones make up more than 0.9% of the sample. CD8 naive samples consisted of CD45RO-negative cells that were positively selected for CCR7, yielding a CD45RA+CCR7+ population without TemRA cells. The sample taken for sequencing was naive CD8+ T cells sorted from blood. This specimen's cell subset or site label, interpreted: CD45RA+CCR7+. Receptors originate from a young man in good health.

In its sample, this clone was seen a few times. This chain uses TRBV2 with TRBJ1-1, with TRBD1 as a possible D gene (5 bases). The germline V and J ends were trimmed by 6 bases and 3 bases, with 11 bases remaining between them. The CDR3 totals 13 residues. From germline, CDR1 is SNHLY and CDR2 FYNNEI. CDR3 nucleotides: TGTGCCAGCAGGGGGACGGATTACACTGAAGCTTTCTTT. Encoded protein: CASRGTDYTEAFF.

The chain joins TRBV27 to TRBJ1-2; 8 positions match TRBD1. V gave up 2 bases and J gave up 1 base; unmatched junction bases: 3. The CDR3 contains 15 residues. Germline-derived CDR1 and CDR2 are MNHEY and SMNVEV (reference sequence). In nucleotides, the CDR3 is TGTGCCAGCAGTTTAATCGGACAGGGTAACTATGGCTACACCTTC. This gives the protein CASSLIGQGNYGYTF.